Shown below are 17 T cell receptor beta chains from a single sample sequenced in a study of PD-L1 blockade in urothelial cancer. The method was immunoSEQ multiplex PCR; TCRdb's version includes in-frame clones alone and lacks a portion of them. The sample carries about 80,000 clones, 87% recorded once. The specimen comprised PBMCs, sampled around atezolizumab (anti-PD-L1) treatment. All receptors derive from an older woman with urothelial cancer.

J is TRBJ1-3 and V is TRBV7-9; 8 positions agree with TRBD1. This CDR3 contains 17 residues. V was clipped by 5 bases and J by 4 bases; unmatched bases: 13. Germline CDR1 reads SEHNR; CDR2 reads FQNEAQ (reference sequence). The chain's CDR3 is CASSQIYQGAQGNTIYF. DNA of the CDR3: TGTGCCAGCAGCCAAATCTACCAGGGGGCGCAGGGAAACACCATATATTTT.

V usage is TRBV6-6 and J usage is TRBJ2-3; 8 positions agree with TRBD1. Germline V CDR1 and CDR2: MNHNY, SVGAGI (reference sequence). CDR3 length: 16 residues. The junction had 14 bases not matched to a gene; V was cut back by 6 bases and J by 6 bases. The CDR3 region is CASSNPGAGGMDTQYF. For the CDR3, the DNA is TGTGCCAGCAGCAATCCCGGGGCAGGGGGCATGGATACGCAGTATTTT.

V usage is TRBV30 and J usage is TRBJ2-2, with 14 bases that match TRBD2. Germline trimming cut 1 base from V and 6 bases from J; bases unmatched to any gene: 7. This CDR3 has 17 residues. CDR1 and CDR2 from the germline V gene are GTSNPN and SVGIG (reference sequence). CDR3 region: CAWSGPGTSGSPGELFF. The CDR3 nucleotides read TGTGCCTGGAGTGGACCCGGGACTAGCGGGAGTCCCGGGGAGCTGTTTTTT.

The genes are TRBV28 and TRBJ1-1; TRBD1 matches at 7 bases. There are 16 residues in the CDR3. From germline, CDR1 is MDHEN and CDR2 SYDVKM. With V trimmed by 4 bases and J by 0 bases, 8 bases remained unmatched. The CDR3 here is CASSSDRVGMNTEAFF. CDR3 sequence (DNA): TGTGCCAGCAGTTCCGACAGGGTAGGGATGAACACTGAAGCTTTCTTT.

V usage is TRBV12-2 and J usage is TRBJ1-3; the listed D gene, TRBD1, was not tested against the DNA. TRBV12-2 is an annotated pseudogene. This CDR3 spans 18 amino acids. The CDR3 region is CASRFIGTGDHSGNTIYF. In DNA, the CDR3 is TGTGCAAGTCGCTTTATCGGGACAGGGGACCACTCTGGAAACACCATATATTTT.

This clone was observed once. This chain links TRBV4-1 with TRBJ2-1; unclear D gene. V dropped 4 bases and J dropped 8 bases, with 12 bases sitting between them. Germline CDR1 reads MGHRA; CDR2 reads YSYEKL. This CDR3 is built from 13 residues. CDR3 sequence reads: CASSPNFEYEQFF. CDR3 coding DNA: TGCGCCAGCAGCCCTAACTTTGAGTATGAGCAGTTCTTC.

This sequence joins TRBV29-1 and TRBJ2-7, with 8 bases that match TRBD1. Germline loops: CDR1 SQVTM, CDR2 ANQGSEA. There are 13 residues in the CDR3. V gave up 6 bases and J gave up 4 bases; unmatched junction bases: 8. CDR3 nucleotide sequence: TGCAGCGTCGAGACGGACAGGGATTACGAGCAGTACTTC. This encodes CSVETDRDYEQYF.

The V call is TRBV7-2, the J call TRBJ2-1; 13 positions match TRBD2. This CDR3 is 16 amino acids long. Germline V gene sequence: CDR1 SGHTA, CDR2 FQGNSA. V was pared by 1 base and J by 8 bases, with 5 bases of the junction left unmatched. CDR3 sequence: CASSLVTSGGLDEQFF. The CDR3 DNA follows: TGTGCCAGCAGCTTAGTGACTAGCGGGGGGCTCGATGAGCAGTTCTTC.

V and J are TRBV2 and TRBJ2-5; tentative D call: TRBD1 (6 bases). The V gene lost 5 bases and the J gene lost 0 bases, with 10 bases spanning the gap. The CDR3 is made up of 14 amino acids. CDR1 and CDR2 from the germline V gene are SNHLY and FYNNEI. CDR3 sequence (DNA): TGTGCCAGCAGTCGGACAGTGTACCAAGAGACCCAGTACTTC. It encodes CASSRTVYQETQYF.

The J gene is TRBJ2-1, the V gene TRBV4-2, with 12 positions matching TRBD2. CDR1 is LGHNA, CDR2 YNFKEQ, per germline. The V and J ends lost 4 bases and 0 bases, in that order; junction bases with no gene match: 13. The CDR3 extends over 20 amino acids. CDR3 region: CASSRQLAGGHPSSYNEQFF. The CDR3 nucleotides are TGTGCCAGCAGCCGGCAACTAGCGGGAGGCCATCCAAGCTCCTACAATGAGCAGTTCTTC.

The chain employs TRBV6-6 and TRBJ2-5; D not certain. The CDR3 totals 11 residues. V lost 2 bases to trimming and J lost 5 bases, with 3 bases between them. Germline-derived CDR1 and CDR2 are MNHNY and SVGAGI (reference sequence). CDR3 bases: TGTGCCAGCAGTTACGGCGAGACCCAGTACTTC. Translated: CASSYGETQYF.

This chain joins TRBV19 and TRBJ2-1, with D maybe TRBD2 (6 bases). The CDR3 is 15 residues long. Germline assignment: CDR1 LNHDA and CDR2 SQIVND (reference sequence). V lost 3 bases and J 4 bases, leaving 13 bases between the germline ends. In DNA, the CDR3 is TGTGCCAGTAGTATTGGGCAGGGAGGTTACAATGAGCAGTTCTTC. Translation gives CASSIGQGGYNEQFF.

V is TRBV4-2 and J is TRBJ2-7; TRBD1 is a possible D gene (6 bases). Germline assignment: CDR1 LGHNA and CDR2 YNFKEQ. This CDR3 comprises 15 residues. V was clipped by 0 bases and J by 1 base, with 10 bases between them. The chain's CDR3 is CASSQEIDRSYEQYF. The CDR3 DNA reads as TGTGCCAGCAGCCAAGAGATCGACAGGTCCTACGAGCAGTACTTC.

The rearrangement joins TRBV18 to TRBJ2-1; 10 positions match TRBD2. V shed 0 bases and J 1 base; nucleotides not matched to a gene: 3. The CDR3 length is 17 residues. From germline, CDR1 is KGHSH and CDR2 LQKENI. The CDR3 DNA is TGTGCCAGCTCACCACCCAGCGGGGGGGTTTCCTACAATGAGCAGTTCTTC. Protein product: CASSPPSGGVSYNEQFF.

The genes are TRBV30 and TRBJ2-5; 10 bases agree with TRBD1. The CDR3 is 16 amino acids. The ends lost 2 bases at V and 1 base at J; junction bases unmatched: 7. Germline assignment: CDR1 GTSNPN and CDR2 SVGIG (reference sequence). The CDR3 sequence is CAWSSRDRGFQETQYF. Here the CDR3 DNA reads TGTGCCTGGAGTTCCCGGGACAGGGGATTCCAAGAGACCCAGTACTTC.

The chain is built from TRBV18 and TRBJ2-1; 11 nucleotides match TRBD2. Germline assignment: CDR1 KGHSH and CDR2 LQKENI. CDR3 length equals 17 residues. V dropped 3 bases and J dropped 8; count of bases not matched to a gene: 12. The CDR3 nucleotides read TGTGCCAGCTCACCGACGGCTAGCGGGGGGCCGTCTTATGAGCAGTTCTTC. This translates into CASSPTASGGPSYEQFF.

The rearrangement uses TRBV18 and TRBJ2-3; maybe TRBD1 (6 bases). Trimming stripped 0 bases from V and 0 bases from J, with 7 bases between. From germline, CDR1 is KGHSH and CDR2 LQKENI. This CDR3 contains 15 residues. CDR3 protein: CASSPPRGSTDTQYF. CDR3 sequence (DNA): TGTGCCAGCTCACCACCCAGGGGTAGCACAGATACGCAGTATTTT.